These 18 T cell receptor beta chains share one sample of origin, sequenced in a study of shared clonotypes between healthy human individuals. The data were produced by immunoSEQ multiplex PCR, yet TCRdb's version contains in-frame clones alone and is incomplete. The sample contains around 1 million clones, over 75% of which appear only once. The material sequenced was memory CD4+ T cells sorted from blood. Subset here: CD45RA-negative fraction. Receptors originate from a man aged 18 to 30 in good health.

This chain connects TRBV2 to TRBJ2-1, with a possible D match to TRBD1 (7 bases). Germline assignment: CDR1 SNHLY and CDR2 FYNNEI. The ends were cut back, 3 bases at V and 4 bases at J, with 10 bases in the middle. The CDR3 is 14 residues long. CDR3 sequence (DNA): TGTGCCAGCAGTGACAGGGGGGTTTACAATGAGCAGTTCTTC. This sequence encodes CASSDRGVYNEQFF.

This clone was detected once. The rearrangement uses TRBV25-1 and TRBJ2-5; D unresolved. CDR3 length: 14 amino acids. The V gene's germline CDR1 is MGHDK and CDR2 SYGVNS. Trimming removed 1 base at V and 5 bases at J, with 11 bases between. The CDR3 coding sequence is TGTGCCAGCAGTGAATCAAATAGTCAGGAGACCCAGTACTTC. As protein: CASSESNSQETQYF. The full variable domain, in which reference TRBV25-1 and TRBJ2-5 provide the parts outside the CDR3, is EADIYQTPRYLVIGTGKKITLECSQTMGHDKMYWYQQDPGMELHLIHYSYGVNSTEKGDLSSESTVSRIRTEHFPLTLESARPSHTSQYLCASSESNSQETQYFGPGTRLLVL.

The chain carries TRBV11-3 and TRBJ2-2; tentatively, D is TRBD1 or TRBD2 (5 bases each). This CDR3 has 16 residues. Germline loops: CDR1 SGHNT, CDR2 YENEEA. Trimming removed 5 bases from V and 1 base from J, with 14 bases in between. The CDR3 region has the DNA TGTGCCAGCAGCCCGAGGGTAGGGGAGAACACCGGGGAGCTGTTTTTT. It is translated as CASSPRVGENTGELFF.

The genes are TRBV5-8 and TRBJ1-5; D gene uncertain. Germline CDR1 and CDR2: SGHTS and YDEGEE. The CDR3 is 13 amino acids. Trimming cost V 4 bases and J 0 bases, with 5 bases left between them. The CDR3 DNA is TGTGCCAGCAGCGCGTATAGCAATCAGCCCCAGCATTTT. It yields the protein CASSAYSNQPQHF.

The chain employs TRBV4-3 and TRBJ2-6; D ambiguous. Looked up from germline, CDR1 is LGHNA and CDR2 is YSLEER. The CDR3 covers 15 residues. The V and J ends lost 0 bases and 0 bases respectively, with 3 bases between them. For the CDR3, the DNA is TGCGCCAGCAGCCAAGAGAACTCTGGGGCCAACGTCCTGACTTTC. Translated, it gives CASSQENSGANVLTF.

This clone was counted a single time. V gene TRBV6-6 combines with J gene TRBJ1-1, with no clear D. Trimming took 6 bases from V and 7 from J, leaving 9 bases between them. CDR1 MNHNY and CDR2 SVGAGI come from the germline V gene (reference sequence). The CDR3 totals 11 residues. DNA of the CDR3: TGTGCCAGCAGATGGGAAAATGAAGCTTTCTTT. This encodes CASRWENEAFF.

This clone appeared many times. The chain links TRBV5-6 to TRBJ1-2; 9 bases align to TRBD1. The CDR3 contains 15 residues. In germline, CDR1 is SGHDT, CDR2 YYEEEE. V lost 2 bases and J lost 5; bases outside the gene matches: 7. DNA for the CDR3: TGTGCCAGCAGCTTCTTTCGGGACAGGGAATATGGCTACACCTTC. This sequence encodes CASSFFRDREYGYTF. The full variable domain, with the rest looked up from reference TRBV5-6 and TRBJ1-2, is DAGVTQSPTHLIKTRGQQVTLRCSPKSGHDTVSWYQQALGQGPQFIFQYYEEEERQRGNFPDRFSGHQFPNYSSELNVNALLLGDSALYLCASSFFRDREYGYTFGSGTRLTVV.

This rearrangement joins TRBV11-2 to TRBJ2-1; D uncertain. Germline CDR1 reads SGHAT; CDR2 reads FQNNGV. Trimming removed 5 bases from V and 0 bases from J, with 17 bases in between. The CDR3 runs 17 residues. The CDR3 region has the DNA TGTGCCAGCAGCCCGGGTGGCGGTTCTAGCTCCTACAATGAGCAGTTCTTC. It encodes CASSPGGGSSSYNEQFF.

This clone was found a few times. Other DNA sequences from this sample encode an identical CDR3 as well. This sequence joins TRBV2 and TRBJ1-5; 10 bases are shared with TRBD1. Germline CDR1 is SNHLY and CDR2 is FYNNEI. This CDR3 region has 15 residues. J lost 1 base, V lost 6 bases, and 3 bases had no gene match. The CDR3 DNA sequence: TGTGCCAGCAGAGTGGACAGGGGGAGCAATCAGCCCCAGCATTTT. Translated, it gives CASRVDRGSNQPQHF.

In the case of this clone: This CDR3 is also generated by other DNA sequences in the sample. The chain recombines TRBV5-4 with TRBJ2-3; D not resolved. V lost 4 bases, J lost 4 bases, and 7 bases lay in between. Germline V gene sequence: CDR1 SGHNT, CDR2 YYREEE (reference sequence). This CDR3 is 12 amino acids long. CDR3 region: CASSPGPDTQYF. The CDR3 DNA is TGTGCCAGCAGCCCCGGCCCAGATACGCAGTATTTT.

The chain links TRBV5-1 to TRBJ1-6; 10 nucleotides align to TRBD1. The CDR3 has 14 residues. V lost 3 bases to trimming and J lost 13 bases; unmatched junction nucleotides: 7. The germline gives CDR1 SGHRS, CDR2 YFSETQ. CDR3 sequence: CASSSGTGVFPLHF. The CDR3 nucleotides read TGCGCCAGCAGCTCCGGGACAGGGGTTTTTCCCCTCCACTTT.

This clone turned up a few times. The chain employs TRBV5-8 and TRBJ2-1, with 14 bases fitting TRBD2. The CDR3 sequence is 16 residues long. Germline lookup yields CDR1 SGHTS and CDR2 YDEGEE. Trimming at V came to 7 bases and at J to 3 bases, leaving 6 bases not matched to a gene. The CDR3 is CASFRLAGGSYNEQFF. CDR3 sequence (DNA): TGTGCCAGCTTTAGACTAGCGGGGGGGAGCTACAATGAGCAGTTCTTC.

This clone occurred a few times. The sample holds other DNA sequences that translate to the same CDR3. The V and J genes are TRBV5-4 and TRBJ2-7, with 8 positions matching TRBD2. V lost 0 bases and J lost 3; bases outside the gene matches: 2. The CDR3 totals 14 residues. Per germline, CDR1 SGHNT and CDR2 YYREEE (reference sequence). CDR3: CASSLDGRVYEQYF. The CDR3 DNA reads TGTGCCAGCAGCTTGGACGGGAGGGTCTACGAGCAGTACTTC.

Only a few counts were recorded for this clone. This chain connects TRBV19 to TRBJ2-7; 10 bases line up with TRBD1. Germline V gene data show CDR1 as LNHDA and CDR2 as SQIVND (reference sequence). This CDR3 region has 14 residues. With 10 bases clipped from V and 2 bases from J, the junction kept 8 bases outside the gene matches. As DNA, the CDR3 is TGTGCCACCAAGGGGGGACAGGGGCCCTACGAGCAGTACTTC. Encoded protein: CATKGGQGPYEQYF. Together with reference TRBV19 and TRBJ2-7, the CDR3 gives the full variable domain: DGGITQSPKYLFRKEGQNVTLSCEQNLNHDAMYWYRQDPGQGLRLIYYSQIVNDFQKGDIAEGYSVSREKKESFPLTVTSAQKNPTAFYLCATKGGQGPYEQYFGPGTRLTVT.

This clone turned up a few times. The J gene is TRBJ1-4, the V gene TRBV30; D call uncertain. V lost 0 bases and J 4 bases, leaving 6 bases between the germline ends. Germline loops: CDR1 GTSNPN, CDR2 SVGIG (reference sequence). The CDR3 sequence is 13 residues long. Here the CDR3 reads CAWSVGLNEKLFF. The CDR3 nucleotides read TGTGCCTGGAGTGTAGGGCTTAATGAAAAACTGTTTTTT.

Note on this clone: This clone may be a read error of a much larger clone one base away. The sample contains more than one DNA sequence encoding this CDR3. The genes are TRBV5-8 and TRBJ2-5; the D is unclear. CDR3 length: 11 residues. V was pared by 2 bases and J by 5 bases, with 4 bases between. Germline-derived CDR1 and CDR2 are SGHTS and YDEGEE. CDR3 sequence: CASSLVETQYF. Written as DNA, the CDR3 is TGTGCCAGCAGCTTAGTGGAGACCCAGTACTTC.

V and J are TRBV7-9 and TRBJ2-7, with TRBD1 matching 8 bases. CDR1 and CDR2 from the germline V gene are SEHNR and FQNEAQ (reference sequence). The junction had 6 bases not matched to a gene; V was cut back by 3 bases and J by 5 bases. The CDR3 length is 14 residues. DNA of the CDR3: TGTGCCAGCAGCTTCATTGCAGGGGGCAACGAGCAGTACTTC. Translated, it gives CASSFIAGGNEQYF.

The chain couples TRBV2 to TRBJ2-3, with 12 positions matching TRBD2. Germline-derived CDR1 and CDR2 are SNHLY and FYNNEI. CDR3 length equals 19 residues. V trimming: 3 bases; J trimming: 5 bases; junction bases outside the gene matches: 15. The CDR3 region has the DNA TGTGCCAGCAGTGAGCGGCTAGCGGGGGGGCTGCGGGTAAGAGATACGCAGTATTTT. Protein product: CASSERLAGGLRVRDTQYF.